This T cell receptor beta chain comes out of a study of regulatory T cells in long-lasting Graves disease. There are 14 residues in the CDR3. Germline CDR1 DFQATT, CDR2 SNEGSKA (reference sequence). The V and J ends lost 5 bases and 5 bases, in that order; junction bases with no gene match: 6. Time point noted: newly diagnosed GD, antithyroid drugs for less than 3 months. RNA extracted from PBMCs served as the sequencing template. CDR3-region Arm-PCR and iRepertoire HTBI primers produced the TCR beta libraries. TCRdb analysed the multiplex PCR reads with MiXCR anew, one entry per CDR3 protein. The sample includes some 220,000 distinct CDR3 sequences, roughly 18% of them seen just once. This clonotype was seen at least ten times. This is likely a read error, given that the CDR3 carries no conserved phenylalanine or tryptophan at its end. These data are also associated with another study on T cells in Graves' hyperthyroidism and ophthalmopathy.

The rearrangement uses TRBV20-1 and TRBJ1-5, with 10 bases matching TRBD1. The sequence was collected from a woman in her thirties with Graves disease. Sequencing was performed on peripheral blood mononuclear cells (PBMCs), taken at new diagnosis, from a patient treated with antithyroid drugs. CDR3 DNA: TGCAGTGCTGAGGACAGGGGGGAATATCAGCCCCAGCATCTT. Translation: CSAEDRGEYQPQHL.